The 29 T cell receptor beta chains reported below all come from one sample, sequenced in a study of shared clonotypes between healthy human individuals. TCRdb's copy holds only in-frame clones and misses some; the assay was immunoSEQ multiplex PCR. Here the sample spans 1,500,000 or so clones, more than 95% being singletons. Input material: naive CD4+ T cells sorted from blood. Subset defined: CD45RA+ positively selected. The receptors were gathered from a young man in good health.

The chain carries TRBV28 and TRBJ1-1; TRBD1 matches at 8 bases. The V and J ends lost 6 bases and 5 bases, in that order; junction bases with no gene match: 11. Per the germline V gene, CDR1 is MDHEN and CDR2 is SYDVKM. The CDR3 has 15 residues. This CDR3 is CASRTGAYGDTEAFF. The CDR3 nucleotides are TGTGCCAGCAGGACAGGGGCCTACGGGGATACTGAAGCTTTCTTT.

The chain carries TRBV19 and TRBJ2-2; D not certain. V lost 0 bases to trimming and J lost 0 bases, with 5 bases between them. This CDR3 is built from 15 residues. CDR1 is LNHDA, CDR2 SQIVND, per germline (reference sequence). CDR3 sequence (DNA): TGTGCCAGTAGTATAGAAGGGTCGAACACCGGGGAGCTGTTTTTT. Translation: CASSIEGSNTGELFF. The full variable domain, with the rest looked up from reference TRBV19 and TRBJ2-2, is DGGITQSPKYLFRKEGQNVTLSCEQNLNHDAMYWYRQDPGQGLRLIYYSQIVNDFQKGDIAEGYSVSREKKESFPLTVTSAQKNPTAFYLCASSIEGSNTGELFFGEGSRLTVL.

The rearrangement uses TRBV25-1 and TRBJ2-7, with 7 positions matching TRBD1. Trimming removed 4 bases from V and 2 bases from J; junction bases left unmatched: 14. The V gene's germline CDR1 is MGHDK and CDR2 SYGVNS. The CDR3 is 17 amino acids. The CDR3 coding sequence is TGTGCCAGCAGTGGAAAATACGGAGGACAGGACCCCTACGAGCAGTACTTC. Its translation is CASSGKYGGQDPYEQYF.

The gene calls are TRBV18 and TRBJ2-7; D is possibly TRBD1 (7 bases). The V and J ends lost 1 base and 7 bases respectively, with 20 bases between them. The CDR3 runs to 16 residues. CDR1 and CDR2 (germline): KGHSH, LQKENI. The CDR3 region is CASSPLEGGHRGEQYF. The CDR3 coding sequence is TGTGCCAGCTCACCACTCGAGGGGGGACACAGGGGAGAGCAGTACTTC.

The chain joins TRBV10-3 to TRBJ2-3; TRBD1 aligns across 7 bases. The CDR3 is 14 amino acids. After removal of 5 bases from V and 1 base from J, the junction contained 3 bases not matched to a gene. In germline, CDR1 is ENHRY, CDR2 SYGVKD. CDR3 residues: CAISKTGRTDTQYF. The CDR3 nucleotides read TGTGCCATCAGTAAGACAGGGCGCACAGATACGCAGTATTTT.

V usage is TRBV29-1 and J usage is TRBJ1-1, with 7 bases fitting TRBD1. Looked up from germline, CDR1 is SQVTM and CDR2 is ANQGSEA. The V and J ends lost 6 bases and 5 bases, in that order; junction bases with no gene match: 12. The CDR3 covers 14 residues. The CDR3 DNA is TGCAGCGTGGAACAGGGGATAGTGTATACTGAAGCTTTCTTT. It yields the protein CSVEQGIVYTEAFF. Complete variable domain (other parts from reference TRBV29-1 and TRBJ1-1): SAVISQKPSRDICQRGTSLTIQCQVDSQVTMMFWYRQQPGQSLTLIATANQGSEATYESGFVIDKFPISRPNLTFSTLTVSNMSPEDSSIYLCSVEQGIVYTEAFFGQGTRLTVV.

This chain uses TRBV18 with TRBJ2-6, with D possibly TRBD1 on 5 matching bases. Per germline, CDR1 KGHSH and CDR2 LQKENI. Trimming removed 2 bases at V and 3 bases at J, with 8 bases between. The length of the CDR3 is 15 residues. CDR3 sequence: CASSPDQGGANVLTF. DNA of the CDR3: TGTGCCAGCTCACCAGATCAGGGTGGGGCCAACGTCCTGACTTTC. The full variable domain, with the rest looked up from reference TRBV18 and TRBJ2-6, is NAGVMQNPRHLVRRRGQEARLRCSPMKGHSHVYWYRQLPEEGLKFMVYLQKENIIDESGMPKERFSAEFPKEGPSILRIQQVVRGDSAAYFCASSPDQGGANVLTFGAGSRLTVL.

This clone has only a few counts. The chain combines TRBV10-3 with TRBJ1-2, with D maybe TRBD1 (6 bases). This CDR3 comprises 13 residues. Trimming took off 7 bases at V and 3 bases at J, with 12 bases between the two ends. Germline V lookup: CDR1 ENHRY, CDR2 SYGVKD. The CDR3 nucleotides are TGTGCCATCACCACAGGGTACGACTATGGCTACACCTTC. Protein sequence: CAITTGYDYGYTF.

V gene TRBV19 combines with J gene TRBJ2-3; D might be TRBD1 or TRBD2, each matching 7 bases. This CDR3 comprises 14 residues. Per germline, CDR1 LNHDA and CDR2 SQIVND (reference sequence). V gave up 4 bases and J gave up 5 bases, with 13 bases separating them. This CDR3 is CASSTDREGDTQYF. The CDR3 nucleotides are TGTGCCAGTAGTACCGACAGGGAGGGAGATACGCAGTATTTT.

The chain couples TRBV2 to TRBJ1-1, with a weak D call TRBD1 (5 bases). This CDR3 region has 14 residues. Germline CDR1 SNHLY, CDR2 FYNNEI. V lost 6 bases, J lost 11 bases, and 22 bases lay in between. This chain's CDR3 is CASRTERRQSEAFF. For the CDR3, the DNA is TGTGCCAGCAGAACCGAGAGAAGACAGAGTGAGGCTTTCTTT.

The V gene is TRBV5-1, the J gene TRBJ2-2, with a weak D call TRBD1 (5 bases). This CDR3 is built from 17 residues. Germline assignment: CDR1 SGHRS and CDR2 YFSETQ. Trimming shortened V by 2 bases and J by 4 bases, and 18 bases separated the two germline ends. CDR3: CASSLGTQGWRTGELFF. CDR3 sequence (DNA): TGCGCCAGCAGCTTAGGAACTCAGGGCTGGCGCACCGGGGAGCTGTTTTTT.

The CDR3 nucleotides are TGTGCCAGCAGCTTGGTCCCAAACAATCAGCCCCAGCATTTT. Translated, it gives CASSLVPNNQPQHF. The chain couples TRBV5-5 to TRBJ1-5, with D unclear. This CDR3 is 14 amino acids long. V lost 0 bases and J lost 3, with 7 bases in between. Germline V CDR1 and CDR2: SGHKS, YYEKEE (reference sequence).

The chain has TRBV2 and TRBJ1-2, with D maybe TRBD1 (5 bases). The CDR3 loop spans 16 amino acids. V lost 8 bases and J lost 4, with 23 bases in between. The V gene's germline CDR1 is SNHLY and CDR2 FYNNEI. CDR3 sequence: CASWQGSRTLRYGYTF. The CDR3 DNA is TGTGCCAGCTGGCAGGGATCTCGGACCTTACGCTATGGCTACACCTTC.

About this clone itself: Other DNA sequences in the sample encode the same CDR3. The chain has TRBV18 and TRBJ2-7; 8 positions agree with TRBD1. Germline V gene lookup returns CDR1 KGHSH and CDR2 LQKENI. CDR3 length: 13 amino acids. V was pared by 4 bases and J by 3 bases, with 2 bases of the junction left unmatched. DNA for the CDR3: TGTGCCAGCTCACAAGGACAGGGCTACGAGCAGTACTTC. Its translation: CASSQGQGYEQYF.

The chain couples TRBV7-9 to TRBJ2-7; D tentatively fits TRBD1 or TRBD2 (6 bases each). CDR3 length: 18 residues. CDR1 SEHNR and CDR2 FQNEAQ come from the germline V gene (reference sequence). Trimming took off 5 bases at V and 0 bases at J, with 23 bases between the two ends. CDR3 sequence: CASSPMVLGGGPSYEQYF. The CDR3 coding sequence is TGTGCCAGCAGCCCCATGGTCCTAGGAGGGGGACCCTCCTACGAGCAGTACTTC.

The chain combines TRBV5-4 with TRBJ2-7; 9 bases match TRBD2. The V segment lost 0 bases and the J segment 4 bases; nucleotides outside the gene matches: 5. Germline CDR1 reads SGHNT; CDR2 reads YYREEE (reference sequence). There are 15 residues in the CDR3. The CDR3, as DNA: TGTGCCAGCAGCTTGGATTCCAGCGGGAGGTACGAGCAGTACTTC. Translation: CASSLDSSGRYEQYF.

The chain carries TRBV6-6 and TRBJ1-4; D perhaps matches TRBD1 (6 bases). The V and J ends lost 7 bases and 5 bases respectively, with 17 bases between them. CDR3 length: 15 residues. The germline gives CDR1 MNHNY, CDR2 SVGAGI (reference sequence). DNA of the CDR3: TGTGCCAGCAACGCAGGCAGGGGACGGAATGAAAAACTGTTTTTT. This encodes CASNAGRGRNEKLFF.

The chain couples TRBV28 to TRBJ1-5; no clear D. V lost 3 bases and J 6 bases, leaving 3 bases between the germline ends. Germline V gene data show CDR1 as MDHEN and CDR2 as SYDVKM. CDR3 length: 11 amino acids. CDR3 sequence reads: CASSFRQPQHF. CDR3 DNA sequence: TGTGCCAGCAGTTTCCGTCAGCCCCAGCATTTT. Full variable domain (rest looked up from reference TRBV28 and TRBJ1-5): DVKVTQSSRYLVKRTGEKVFLECVQDMDHENMFWYRQDPGLGLRLIYFSYDVKMKEKGDIPEGYSVSREKKERFSLILESASTNQTSMYLCASSFRQPQHFGDGTRLSIL.

This chain uses TRBV7-8 with TRBJ2-2, with 8 bases matching TRBD2. Germline-derived CDR1 and CDR2 are SGHVS and FQNEAQ. This CDR3 comprises 16 residues. The junction had 10 bases not matched to a gene; V was cut back by 5 bases and J by 5 bases. The CDR3 region has the DNA TGTGCCAGCAGCCTCGTGGGCGGGAGGCATACCGGGGAGCTGTTTTTT. This encodes CASSLVGGRHTGELFF.

V gene TRBV11-2 combines with J gene TRBJ2-7; possibly TRBD1 for D (6 bases). From germline, CDR1 is SGHAT and CDR2 FQNNGV. The ends were cut back, 9 bases at V and 2 bases at J, with 17 bases in the middle. The CDR3 is 14 residues long. Written as DNA, the CDR3 is TGTGCCAGTTCCTCGACAGGAACCCCCTACGAGCAGTACTTC. It is translated as CASSSTGTPYEQYF.

To note about this clone: The same CDR3 can be traced to other DNA sequences in this sample. The chain employs TRBV30 and TRBJ1-1; no definite D call. CDR3 length: 13 residues. Looked up from germline, CDR1 is GTSNPN and CDR2 is SVGIG (reference sequence). V was pared by 0 bases and J by 2 bases, with 7 bases between. DNA for the CDR3: TGTGCCTGGAGTGTACGGGTTAACACTGAAGCTTTCTTT. Its translation: CAWSVRVNTEAFF.

The V call is TRBV4-1, the J call TRBJ2-7; tentatively, D is TRBD1 or TRBD2 (5 bases each). The CDR3 consists of 15 residues. Deletions cut 4 bases from V and 1 base from J, with 14 bases between. Germline assignment: CDR1 MGHRA and CDR2 YSYEKL. The CDR3 here is CASSPQGLASYEQYF. CDR3 coding DNA: TGCGCCAGCAGCCCTCAGGGCCTAGCTTCCTACGAGCAGTACTTC.

The rearrangement uses TRBV28 and TRBJ2-7; perhaps D is TRBD1 or TRBD2 (6 bases each). From germline, CDR1 is MDHEN and CDR2 SYDVKM. This CDR3 contains 15 residues. Between the trimmed V and J ends, which lost 6 bases and 4 bases, there was a span of 19 bases. The CDR3 DNA sequence: TGTGCCAGCAGCGGGGGCTTCTCTACGTTATACGAGCAGTACTTC. This translates into CASSGGFSTLYEQYF.

The J gene is TRBJ2-2, the V gene TRBV10-3; 8 bases align to TRBD1. The CDR3 totals 14 residues. V was clipped by 8 bases and J by 3 bases; unmatched bases: 5. Germline CDR1 ENHRY, CDR2 SYGVKD. CDR3 nucleotide sequence: TGTGCCATCCGGACAGGGACCGACACCGGGGAGCTGTTTTTT. Protein: CAIRTGTDTGELFF.

V gene TRBV6-1 combines with J gene TRBJ1-2; TRBD1 might be the D (6 bases). The germline V gene encodes CDR1 MNHNS and CDR2 SASEGT. The germline V and J ends were trimmed by 6 bases and 7 bases, with 15 bases remaining between them. CDR3 length: 13 amino acids. This chain's CDR3 is CASSQTGAGGYTF. DNA for the CDR3: TGTGCCAGCAGCCAGACAGGAGCAGGTGGCTACACCTTC.

This chain joins TRBV18 and TRBJ1-5; no definite D call. In germline, CDR1 is KGHSH, CDR2 LQKENI. Trimming cost V 2 bases and J 0 bases, with 11 bases left between them. CDR3 length equals 16 residues. CDR3 amino acids: CASSPGTKGSNQPQHF. CDR3 nucleotides: TGTGCCAGCTCACCAGGCACCAAAGGTAGCAATCAGCCCCAGCATTTT. The whole variable domain, remainder taken from reference TRBV18 and TRBJ1-5, is NAGVMQNPRHLVRRRGQEARLRCSPMKGHSHVYWYRQLPEEGLKFMVYLQKENIIDESGMPKERFSAEFPKEGPSILRIQQVVRGDSAAYFCASSPGTKGSNQPQHFGDGTRLSIL.

The CDR3 sequence: CASSVKTSGHTGELFF. CDR3 bases: TGTGCCAGCTCAGTCAAGACTAGCGGACACACCGGGGAGCTGTTTTTT. The gene calls are TRBV18 and TRBJ2-2, with TRBD2 matching 9 bases. V lost 5 bases and J lost 3; bases outside the gene matches: 7. The CDR3 sequence is 16 residues long. The V gene's germline CDR1 is KGHSH and CDR2 LQKENI.

The table lists this clone with a few counts. Other DNA sequences in the sample encode the same CDR3. The rearrangement uses TRBV27 and TRBJ2-3; TRBD1 matches 7 bases. Germline loops: CDR1 MNHEY, CDR2 SMNVEV (reference sequence). Trimming removed 7 bases from V and 2 bases from J; junction bases left unmatched: 6. The CDR3 is made up of 14 amino acids. The DNA of the CDR3 is TGTGCCAGCACCCGGGACAGAACCACAGATACGCAGTATTTT. Amino acid sequence: CASTRDRTTDTQYF.

Only one count was recorded for this clone. This chain joins TRBV29-1 and TRBJ2-7, with 9 bases lining up with TRBD1. Trimming cost V 5 bases and J 5 bases; bases outside gene matches: 1. This CDR3 has 11 amino acids. Germline CDR1 and CDR2: SQVTM and ANQGSEA. For the CDR3, the DNA is TGCAGCGTTAACAGGGGGCACGAGCAGTACTTC. Its protein product is CSVNRGHEQYF.